The present T cell receptor beta chain was sequenced within a study of blood T cells in healthy people across ages. Germline CDR1 reads MGHRA; CDR2 reads YSYEKL. The CDR3 runs to 15 residues. V was cut by 3 bases and J by 12 bases, with 23 bases left in between. Together with a sample-barcoded 5' primer, a J-beta primer mix was included in a second PCR lasting about 6 to 11 cycles. From the 5' RACE reads, TCRdb called clonotypes with MiXCR, one entry per CDR3 protein. This sample has about 1.4 million distinct CDR3 sequences, with almost 60% found just once. Specimen: blood. The sequence was collected from a man aged 18 to 35 in good health. The chain recombines TRBV4-1 with TRBJ2-5, with D perhaps matching TRBD2 (6 bases). The CDR3 loop is CASSHQTGEVDREYF. CDR3 DNA: TGCGCCAGCAGCCATCAAACCGGGGAGGTCGATCGTGAGTACTTC.